This T cell receptor beta chain was sequenced in a study of blood T cell repertoires in COVID-19. Produced via immunoSEQ multiplex PCR; TCRdb's table is partial and in-frame only. The sample lists around 55,000 clones, about 90% occurring once. The count of this clone is one. This CDR3 contains 11 residues. CDR1 is DFQATT, CDR2 SNEGSKA, per germline (reference sequence). V lost 5 bases and J lost 5, with 9 bases in between. Sequences were obtained from peripheral blood. This TCR came from a man aged 55 to 70 with active COVID-19. The V gene is TRBV20-1, the J gene TRBJ1-1; D is perhaps TRBD1 (6 bases). DNA for the CDR3: TGCAGTGCTTCAGGGGAGACTGAAGCTTTCTTT. Its protein product is CSASGETEAFF.